This TCR beta chain was found in a study of tumor-infiltrating lymphocytes in primary liver carcinoma. The length of the CDR3 is 16 residues. Germline V CDR1 and CDR2: ENHRY, SYGVKD. Trimming took off 8 bases at V and 2 bases at J, with 22 bases between the two ends. Germline DNA was extracted alongside blood RNA, which was obtained from unsorted whole blood. With around 500 ng total RNA as template and a constant-region primer, TCR beta cDNA was made. Generation of the TCR beta libraries relied on three nested multiplex PCR rounds using slightly modified ARM-PCR. TRBV1-TRBV30 forward primers paired with a C-beta reverse primer were used in the first two PCR rounds, which ran approximately 11 cycles each. TCRdb passed the multiplex PCR reads through MiXCR, listing each CDR3 protein once. The data hold roughly 180,000 distinct CDR3 sequences, with 60% observed a single time. About this clonotype itself: This likely comes from a read error, as the CDR3 has no conserved phenylalanine or tryptophan at its end.

The V call is TRBV10-3, the J call TRBJ2-7, with D possibly matching TRBD1 (5 bases). The sample taken for sequencing was peripheral blood. This sequence was found in a middle-aged man with primary liver carcinoma and hepatitis B virus infection. CDR3 in amino acids: CAIGVSAAGQTYEQYI. CDR3 sequence (DNA): TGTGCCATCGGGGTCTCGGCGGCAGGGCAGACCTACGAGCAGTACATC.